This T cell receptor (beta chain) was sequenced for a study of identical twins. TCRdb reanalysed the 5' RACE reads using MiXCR and keeps one entry per CDR3 protein. The sample lists around 1.7 million distinct CDR3 sequences, about 31% seen once, with 0.25% to 0.3% in the top ten. The V and J ends lost 1 base and 5 bases, in that order; junction bases with no gene match: 5. The CDR3 is made up of 15 amino acids. In germline, CDR1 is SGHTA, CDR2 FQGNSA. This clonotype has just a few counts. Sequencing was carried out using cord blood. The clonotype was recovered from a newborn girl in good health. The rearrangement joins TRBV7-2 to TRBJ2-5; TRBD1 agrees at 9 bases. The CDR3 bases are TGTGCCAGCAGCTTAGGGCCGACAGGGGGTGAGACCCAGTACTTC. It translates to CASSLGPTGGETQYF.